One and the same sample provided the 25 T cell receptor beta chains below, sequenced in a study of response to subunit inactivated influenza vaccine. TCRdb redid the calling of the RT-PCR reads with MiXCR, one entry per CDR3 protein. This sample has about half a million distinct CDR3 sequences, with roughly 11% found just once. The sequenced sample was PBMCs from blood, obtained 35 to 45 days after vaccination. Receptors were obtained from a man aged 45-65 years who received an inactivated influenza vaccine.

The chain is built from TRBV12-3 or TRBV12-4 and TRBJ2-4; 11 nucleotides agree with TRBD2. This CDR3 spans 16 amino acids. Trimming took 6 bases from V and 0 from J; bases not matched to a gene: 4. CDR3 in DNA: TGTGCCAGCAGCCCCGGACTAGCGGGAGCCAAAAACATTCAGTACTTC. Translated: CASSPGLAGAKNIQYF.

This clonotype was observed many times. The chain has TRBV29-1 and TRBJ2-1; TRBD2 might be the D (6 bases). The length of the CDR3 is 15 residues. Per the germline V gene, CDR1 is SQVTM and CDR2 is ANQGSEA. Trimming stripped 1 base from V and 7 bases from J, with 17 bases between. CDR3 DNA: TGCAGCGTTGAAGGGCTAGCGCGGAGGAAGAATGAGCAGTTCTTC. The encoded protein is CSVEGLARRKNEQFF.

This clonotype has just a few counts. V usage is TRBV4-2 and J usage is TRBJ2-7, with D uncertain. Germline assignment: CDR1 LGHNA and CDR2 YNFKEQ. The CDR3 loop spans 14 amino acids. The ends were cut back, 1 base at V and 4 bases at J, with 11 bases in the middle. CDR3 in DNA: TGTGCCAGCAGCCAAGGTGGGAACCTTTACGAGCAGTACTTC. Its protein product is CASSQGGNLYEQYF.

This clonotype was counted a few times. CDR3 DNA sequence: TGTGCCAGCAGCTTAGCCGGCGGGGAGATCGGTGGCTACACCTTC. Translating gives CASSLAGGEIGGYTF. This chain joins TRBV7-2 and TRBJ1-2; D unresolved. The CDR3 is 15 amino acids. Between the trimmed V and J ends, which lost 0 bases and 7 bases, there was a span of 15 bases. From germline, CDR1 is SGHTA and CDR2 FQGNSA.

V is TRBV5-1 and J is TRBJ2-3, with 13 nucleotides matching TRBD2. In germline, CDR1 is SGHRS, CDR2 YFSETQ. The CDR3 is 16 amino acids. With 3 bases clipped from V and 6 bases from J, the junction kept 7 bases outside the gene matches. CDR3 in DNA: TGCGCCAGCAGCTCCGGGACTAGCGGGATGTCCGATACGCAGTATTTT. Protein product: CASSSGTSGMSDTQYF.

At least ten counts were recorded for this clonotype. The DNA of the CDR3 is TGTGCCAGCAGTTTCGTTTTGGGGACCGGCACAGATACGCAGTATTTT. This gives the protein CASSFVLGTGTDTQYF. The chain joins TRBV12-3 or TRBV12-4 to TRBJ2-3, with D possibly called TRBD1 or TRBD2 (5 bases each). This CDR3 comprises 16 residues. V was trimmed by 3 bases and J by 1 base, leaving 14 bases between them.

This clonotype was detected only a few times. The CDR3 reads CASSPVPGYNQPQHF. CDR3 sequence (DNA): TGCGCCAGCAGCCCGGTCCCGGGATACAATCAGCCCCAGCATTTT. V gene TRBV5-1 combines with J gene TRBJ1-5; D gene ambiguous. CDR3 length: 15 amino acids. The germline gives CDR1 SGHRS, CDR2 YFSETQ. V gave up 4 bases and J gave up 3 bases, with 14 bases separating them.

This clonotype showed up just a few times. This chain joins TRBV7-2 and TRBJ2-2; maybe TRBD2 (6 bases). Germline CDR1 reads SGHTA; CDR2 reads FQGNSA. CDR3 length equals 16 residues. V lost 1 base and J 4 bases, leaving 13 bases between the germline ends. CDR3 protein: CASSLVSGDLTGELFF. For the CDR3, the DNA is TGTGCCAGCAGCTTAGTTTCGGGAGACCTCACCGGGGAGCTGTTTTTT.

This sequence joins TRBV2 and TRBJ2-7, with D perhaps given as TRBD1 or TRBD2 (6 bases each). Germline lookup yields CDR1 SNHLY and CDR2 FYNNEI. The germline V and J ends were trimmed by 6 bases and 6 bases, with 21 bases remaining between them. The CDR3 covers 15 residues. The chain's CDR3 is CASRLQGPQGGEQYF. In DNA, the CDR3 is TGTGCCAGCAGATTACAGGGTCCACAGGGAGGCGAGCAGTACTTC.

This clonotype occurred a few times. V and J are TRBV9 and TRBJ2-2, with D tentatively TRBD1 or TRBD2 (6 bases each). CDR3 length equals 15 residues. Germline V gives CDR1 SGDLS, CDR2 YYNGEE. V lost 1 base and J lost 5, with 12 bases in between. The CDR3 protein is CASSVRGLPTGELFF. The CDR3 nucleotides are TGTGCCAGCAGCGTACGGGGGCTCCCTACCGGGGAGCTGTTTTTT.

The genes are TRBV5-5 and TRBJ2-1, with TRBD1 matching over 7 bases. With V trimmed by 1 base and J by 6 bases, 7 bases remained unmatched. The CDR3 runs 15 residues. The V gene's germline CDR1 is SGHKS and CDR2 YYEKEE (reference sequence). CDR3 DNA: TGTGCCAGCAGCTTGATACAGGGGTCTCTCAATGAGCAGTTCTTC. Residues: CASSLIQGSLNEQFF.

This clonotype has just a few counts. The chain links TRBV12-3 or TRBV12-4 to TRBJ1-1; D possibly corresponds to TRBD1 (6 bases). The V gene lost 6 bases and the J gene lost 4 bases, with 15 bases spanning the gap. This CDR3 contains 14 residues. The CDR3 spells CASRTDRRVTEAFF. The CDR3 bases are TGTGCCAGCAGAACTGACAGGAGGGTCACTGAAGCTTTCTTT.

This clonotype was counted between two and nine times. The V gene is TRBV20-1, the J gene TRBJ2-3, with 10 bases fitting TRBD2. Germline V gene lookup returns CDR1 DFQATT and CDR2 SNEGSKA (reference sequence). Germline trimming cut 6 bases from V and 7 bases from J; bases unmatched to any gene: 13. The CDR3 is made up of 15 amino acids. CDR3 protein: CSANPTSGNVNTQYF. For the CDR3, the DNA is TGCAGTGCAAATCCTACTAGCGGGAACGTGAATACGCAGTATTTT.

This sequence joins TRBV20-1 and TRBJ2-7; TRBD2 matches at 9 bases. Germline CDR1 DFQATT, CDR2 SNEGSKA (reference sequence). J gave up 7 bases and V 1 base, and 8 bases lay outside the gene matches. CDR3 size: 14 residues. The CDR3 coding sequence is TGCAGTGCTAGAGTGGTTAGCGGGAGTAGTGAGCAGTACTTC. It translates to CSARVVSGSSEQYF.

The chain carries TRBV6-2 or TRBV6-3 and TRBJ2-1, with D tentatively TRBD2 (6 bases). The V end lost 2 bases, the J end lost 5 bases, and 10 bases lay between the germline ends. Germline values: CDR1 MNHEY, CDR2 SVGEGT. There are 14 residues in the CDR3. The CDR3 DNA reads TGTGCCAGCAGTTACCAGCGGGTAAACAATGAGCAGTTCTTC. Protein: CASSYQRVNNEQFF.

The chain links TRBV6-2 or TRBV6-3 to TRBJ1-2, with D uncertain. Trimming stripped 4 bases from V and 0 bases from J, with 12 bases between. CDR3 length: 15 residues. Germline CDR1 reads MNHEY; CDR2 reads SVGEGT. CDR3 in amino acids: CASSSRDPANYGYTF. In DNA form, the CDR3 reads TGTGCCAGCAGTTCTCGGGATCCCGCTAACTATGGCTACACCTTC.

The J gene is TRBJ1-5, the V gene TRBV7-2; D is ambiguous. The germline V gene encodes CDR1 SGHTA and CDR2 FQGNSA. With 1 base removed from V and 1 base from J, the gap between germline ends came to 8 bases. This CDR3 is 15 amino acids long. The CDR3 nucleotides are TGTGCCAGCAGCTTAGAAGGGCGAAGCAATCAGCCCCAGCATTTT. Residues: CASSLEGRSNQPQHF.

As regards this clonotype: At one end the junction does not follow the germline gene, possibly because of a read error. The gene calls are TRBV9 and TRBJ2-3; D call uncertain. CDR3 size: 13 residues. In germline, CDR1 is SGDLS, CDR2 YYNGEE. Here the CDR3 reads CASSADLTATQYF. Here the CDR3 DNA reads TGTGCCAGCAGCGCGGACCTCACAGCTACGCAGTATTTT.

The J gene is TRBJ1-1, the V gene TRBV19; TRBD1 is a possible D gene (5 bases). The germline gives CDR1 LNHDA, CDR2 SQIVND (reference sequence). This CDR3 spans 16 amino acids. V lost 7 bases to trimming and J lost 1 base, with 19 bases between them. The CDR3 DNA is TGTGCCAGTATGGGGAGAAGGGGTGTAAAGAACACTGAAGCTTTCTTT. It codes for CASMGRRGVKNTEAFF.

This clonotype was observed many times. The genes are TRBV9 and TRBJ1-6, with D perhaps matching TRBD1 (6 bases). Per germline, CDR1 SGDLS and CDR2 YYNGEE. CDR3 size: 14 residues. The ends were cut back, 0 bases at V and 8 bases at J, with 9 bases in the middle. The CDR3 DNA is TGTGCCAGCAGCGTAGACAGGGTAGATTCACCCCTCCACTTT. Translated: CASSVDRVDSPLHF.

This clonotype was seen more than once but under ten times. J is TRBJ2-2 and V is TRBV4-1; D possibly corresponds to TRBD2 (5 bases). The germline gives CDR1 MGHRA, CDR2 YSYEKL. The CDR3 contains 16 residues. V lost 3 bases and J lost 1, with 12 bases in between. CDR3 sequence reads: CASSQPRAGNTGELFF. CDR3 sequence (DNA): TGCGCCAGCAGCCAGCCGCGGGCGGGGAACACCGGGGAGCTGTTTTTT.

The V call is TRBV5-1, the J call TRBJ2-3, with TRBD1 matching over 8 bases. Germline CDR1 reads SGHRS; CDR2 reads YFSETQ. The CDR3 covers 14 residues. V shed 7 bases, J shed 5 bases, and the junction held 9 bases outside the gene matches. CDR3 sequence reads: CASSTGQGRDTQYF. The DNA of the CDR3 is TGCGCCAGCTCGACAGGACAGGGAAGAGATACGCAGTATTTT.

The chain carries TRBV7-2 and TRBJ1-6; 8 nucleotides match TRBD1. The CDR3 length is 15 residues. J lost 9 bases, V lost 5 bases, and 9 bases had no gene match. CDR1 is SGHTA, CDR2 FQGNSA, per germline. CDR3 coding DNA: TGTGCCAGCAGCCCCCGGACAGGGCGGAGTTCACCCCTCCACTTT. Residues: CASSPRTGRSSPLHF.

In its sample, this clonotype was seen many times. The J gene is TRBJ2-7, the V gene TRBV20-1, with TRBD2 identical over 10 bases. The length of the CDR3 is 14 residues. Looked up from germline, CDR1 is DFQATT and CDR2 is SNEGSKA (reference sequence). The V segment lost 3 bases and the J segment 1 base; nucleotides outside the gene matches: 3. CDR3: CSASPLAGSYEQYF. In DNA form, the CDR3 reads TGCAGTGCTAGTCCACTAGCGGGATCCTACGAGCAGTACTTC.

There are many counts of this clonotype. The rearrangement uses TRBV29-1 and TRBJ2-5, with D perhaps matching TRBD2 (6 bases). The CDR3 totals 14 residues. The germline V and J ends were trimmed by 1 base and 2 bases, with 11 bases remaining between them. Germline lookup yields CDR1 SQVTM and CDR2 ANQGSEA. CDR3 sequence reads: CSVEGGTAQETQYF. The CDR3 DNA reads as TGCAGCGTTGAAGGCGGGACCGCGCAAGAGACCCAGTACTTC.